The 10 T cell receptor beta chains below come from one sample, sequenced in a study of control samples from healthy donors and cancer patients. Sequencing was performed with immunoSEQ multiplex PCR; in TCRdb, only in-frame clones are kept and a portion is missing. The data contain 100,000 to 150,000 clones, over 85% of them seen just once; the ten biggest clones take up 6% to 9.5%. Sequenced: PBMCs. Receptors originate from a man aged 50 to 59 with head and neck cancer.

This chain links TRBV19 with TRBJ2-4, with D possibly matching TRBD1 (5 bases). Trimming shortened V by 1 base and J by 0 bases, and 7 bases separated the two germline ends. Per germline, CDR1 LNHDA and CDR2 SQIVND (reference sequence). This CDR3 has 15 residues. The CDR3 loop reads CASSIGQRAKNIQYF. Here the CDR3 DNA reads TGTGCCAGTAGTATAGGACAGCGAGCCAAAAACATTCAGTACTTC.

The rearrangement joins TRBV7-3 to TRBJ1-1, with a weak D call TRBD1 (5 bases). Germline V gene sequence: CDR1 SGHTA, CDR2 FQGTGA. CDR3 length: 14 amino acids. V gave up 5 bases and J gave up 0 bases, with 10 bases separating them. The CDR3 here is CASSAGTLNTEAFF. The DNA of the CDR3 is TGTGCCAGCAGCGCCGGGACCCTGAACACTGAAGCTTTCTTT.

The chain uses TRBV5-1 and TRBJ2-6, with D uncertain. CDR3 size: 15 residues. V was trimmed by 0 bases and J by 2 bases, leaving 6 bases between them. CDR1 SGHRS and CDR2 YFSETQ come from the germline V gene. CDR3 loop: CASSLEGAGANVLTF. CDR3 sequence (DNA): TGCGCCAGCAGCTTGGAAGGCGCTGGGGCCAACGTCCTGACTTTC.

Here the CDR3 reads CASSLRASSVSLNEQFF. The CDR3 DNA is TGTGCCAGCAGCCTGCGGGCATCAAGCGTCAGTTTGAATGAGCAGTTCTTC. The V gene is TRBV21-1, the J gene TRBJ2-1; the table names TRBD2, a call not compared with the DNA. TRBV21-1 is designated a pseudogene. This CDR3 has 17 amino acids.

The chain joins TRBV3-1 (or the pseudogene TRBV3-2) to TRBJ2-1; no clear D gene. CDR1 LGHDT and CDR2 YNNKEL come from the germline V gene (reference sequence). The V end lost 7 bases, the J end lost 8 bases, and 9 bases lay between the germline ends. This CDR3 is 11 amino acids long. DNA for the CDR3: TGTGCCAGCATCGGCACGGATGAGCAGTTCTTC. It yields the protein CASIGTDEQFF.

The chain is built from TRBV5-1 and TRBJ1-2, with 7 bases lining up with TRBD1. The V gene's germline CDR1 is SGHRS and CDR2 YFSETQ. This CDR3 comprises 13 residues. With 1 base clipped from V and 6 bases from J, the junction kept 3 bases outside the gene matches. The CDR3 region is CASSLTGEDGYTF. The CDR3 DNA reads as TGCGCCAGCAGCTTGACAGGGGAGGATGGCTACACCTTC.

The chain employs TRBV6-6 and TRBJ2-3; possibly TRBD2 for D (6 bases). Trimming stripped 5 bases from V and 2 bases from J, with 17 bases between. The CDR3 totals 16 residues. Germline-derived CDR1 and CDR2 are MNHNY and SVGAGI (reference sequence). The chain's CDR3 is CASSPAQWGDTDTQYF. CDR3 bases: TGTGCCAGCAGTCCCGCTCAATGGGGGGACACAGATACGCAGTATTTT.

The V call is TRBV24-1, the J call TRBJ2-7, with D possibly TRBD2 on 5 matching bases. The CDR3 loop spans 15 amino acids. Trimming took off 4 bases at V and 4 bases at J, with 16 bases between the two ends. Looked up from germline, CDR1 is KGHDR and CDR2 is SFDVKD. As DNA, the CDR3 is TGTGCCACCAGTGAGTTCGGGGATGGCCTATACGAGCAGTACTTC. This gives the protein CATSEFGDGLYEQYF.

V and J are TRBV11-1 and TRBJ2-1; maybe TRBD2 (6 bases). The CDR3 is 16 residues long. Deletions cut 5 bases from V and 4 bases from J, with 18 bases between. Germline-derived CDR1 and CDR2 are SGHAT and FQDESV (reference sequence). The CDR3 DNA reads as TGTGCCAGCAGCCGCGCTAGGGCGGGGACGTACAATGAGCAGTTCTTC. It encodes CASSRARAGTYNEQFF.

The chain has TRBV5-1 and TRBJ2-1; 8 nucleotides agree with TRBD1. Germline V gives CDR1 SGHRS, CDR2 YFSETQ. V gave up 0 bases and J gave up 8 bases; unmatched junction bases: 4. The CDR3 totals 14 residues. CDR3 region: CASSLEGQGDEQFF. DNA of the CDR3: TGCGCCAGCAGCTTGGAAGGACAGGGAGATGAGCAGTTCTTC.